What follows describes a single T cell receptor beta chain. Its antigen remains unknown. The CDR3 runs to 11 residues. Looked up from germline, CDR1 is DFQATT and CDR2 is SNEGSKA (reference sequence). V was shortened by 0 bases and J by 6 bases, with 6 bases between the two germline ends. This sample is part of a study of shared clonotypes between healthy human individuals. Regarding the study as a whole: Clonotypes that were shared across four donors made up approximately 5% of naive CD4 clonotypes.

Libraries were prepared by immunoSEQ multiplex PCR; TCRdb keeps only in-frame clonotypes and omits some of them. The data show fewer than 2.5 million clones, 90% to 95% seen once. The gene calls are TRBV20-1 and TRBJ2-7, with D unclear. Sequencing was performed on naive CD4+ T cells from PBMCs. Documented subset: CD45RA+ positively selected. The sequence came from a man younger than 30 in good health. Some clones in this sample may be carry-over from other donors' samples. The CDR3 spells CSARDKREQYF. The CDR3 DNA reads TGCAGTGCTAGAGATAAGCGCGAGCAGTACTTC.